These 26 T cell receptor beta chains came from one sample sequenced in a study of vaccination effects on CD4 cells after COVID-19 (dated by TCRdb to 2022 to 2024). Libraries came from the immunoSEQ multiplex PCR assay. Imported from immuneACCESS, the table was reduced by TCRdb to in-frame sequences with V and J called. These copies leave out some clones; in studies compared against another copy, an unresolved V gene accounts for under half, and the cause of the remainder is not known. Across this sample there are tens of thousands of clones, with 78% seen only once. The top ten constitute more than 3.5% of the sample. No antigen has been assigned to these receptors. After less than eleven days of culture, CD4+ T cells were isolated with the EasySep CD4+ T cell isolation kit. Each participant got two doses of an mRNA SARS-CoV-2 vaccine, either BNT162b2 or mRNA-1273. The sample was CD4+ T cells from PBMCs cultured without peptide, taken after COVID-19 vaccination. All receptors derive from a human donor who received a COVID-19 vaccine.

The rearrangement links TRBV3-1 (or the pseudogene TRBV3-2) to TRBJ2-1; 7 bases align to TRBD2. The CDR3 is 17 amino acids. CDR1 LGHDT and CDR2 YNNKEL come from the germline V gene (reference sequence). Germline trimming cut 5 bases from V and 4 bases from J; bases unmatched to any gene: 14. The CDR3 loop reads CASSSKTGTTEYNEQFF. CDR3 sequence (DNA): TGTGCCAGCAGCAGTAAAACCGGGACTACCGAATACAATGAGCAGTTCTTC.

The chain has TRBV6-5 and TRBJ2-2, with 10 positions matching TRBD2. CDR3 length: 15 amino acids. V lost 8 bases, J lost 6 bases, and 9 bases stayed unmatched. Germline assignment: CDR1 MNHEY and CDR2 SVGAGI. CDR3 amino acids: CASVPIAGGSGELFF. Here the CDR3 DNA reads TGTGCCAGCGTCCCTATAGCGGGAGGATCCGGGGAGCTGTTTTTT.

V is TRBV9 and J is TRBJ2-7; 11 bases are shared with TRBD2. This CDR3 has 16 residues. With V trimmed by 0 bases and J by 7 bases, 9 bases remained unmatched. CDR1 is SGDLS and CDR2 is YYNGEE in the germline V gene. CDR3 nucleotide sequence: TGTGCCAGCAGCGTAGGAACTAGCGGGGGTTTCGGGGAGCAGTACTTC. It yields the protein CASSVGTSGGFGEQYF.

The chain recombines TRBV19 with TRBJ1-3, with D possibly TRBD1 on 6 matching bases. In germline, CDR1 is LNHDA, CDR2 SQIVND (reference sequence). Trimming removed 7 bases from V and 0 bases from J, with 10 bases in between. This CDR3 region has 14 residues. The chain's CDR3 is CASIRTDSGNTIYF. CDR3 DNA: TGTGCCAGTATCCGGACAGACTCTGGAAACACCATATATTTT.

In its sample, this clone was seen once. This chain links TRBV5-1 with TRBJ2-1; 10 bases map to TRBD1. With 0 bases clipped from V and 5 bases from J, the junction kept 5 bases outside the gene matches. The CDR3 covers 16 residues. Germline CDR1 reads SGHRS; CDR2 reads YFSETQ. The CDR3 nucleotides are TGCGCCAGCAGCTTGGTAGGGACAGGGGTGAACAATGAGCAGTTCTTC. Translated, it gives CASSLVGTGVNNEQFF.

This clone was seen a handful of times. The CDR3 DNA sequence: TGCGCCAGCAGCTTACTAGGGGGCCAGACTATCACCGGGGAGCTGTTTTTT. Amino acid sequence: CASSLLGGQTITGELFF. The J gene is TRBJ2-2, the V gene TRBV5-1; 7 nucleotides line up with TRBD1. J lost 4 bases, V lost 2 bases, and 11 bases had no gene match. The CDR3 spans 17 residues. From germline, CDR1 is SGHRS and CDR2 YFSETQ.

This clone has only a few counts. The gene calls are TRBV7-3 and TRBJ1-1; no firm D call. From germline, CDR1 is SGHTA and CDR2 FQGTGA. The V and J ends lost 5 bases and 2 bases respectively, with 9 bases between them. The CDR3 has 13 residues. This CDR3 reads CASSPRANTEAFF. The CDR3 DNA reads TGTGCCAGCAGCCCCCGAGCAAACACTGAAGCTTTCTTT.

The genes are TRBV11-2 and TRBJ1-1; D is perhaps TRBD1 (5 bases). Per the germline V gene, CDR1 is SGHAT and CDR2 is FQNNGV. Trimming pared 5 bases from V and 11 bases from J, leaving 24 bases between. CDR3 length: 15 amino acids. Written as DNA, the CDR3 is TGTGCCAGCAGCCGTCTCCGGGAAGAGGGACTAAGGGCTTTCTTT. It yields the protein CASSRLREEGLRAFF.

V gene TRBV28 combines with J gene TRBJ2-7; 8 bases map to TRBD1. The V gene's germline CDR1 is MDHEN and CDR2 SYDVKM. V shed 6 bases, J shed 2 bases, and the junction held 6 bases outside the gene matches. The CDR3 runs to 14 residues. The CDR3 DNA reads TGTGCCAGCAGCAACCCGGGACAGGCCTACGAGCAGTACTTC. Its protein is CASSNPGQAYEQYF.

The rearrangement links TRBV29-1 to TRBJ1-4; D ambiguous. The V end lost 4 bases, the J end lost 10 bases, and 19 bases lay between the germline ends. The CDR3 extends over 14 amino acids. CDR1 SQVTM and CDR2 ANQGSEA come from the germline V gene. CDR3 sequence reads: CSVAKTASGGKLFF. CDR3 in DNA: TGCAGCGTTGCCAAGACGGCCTCGGGAGGAAAACTGTTTTTT.

The chain links TRBV7-6 to TRBJ2-7; D is possibly TRBD2 (6 bases). Germline assignment: CDR1 SGHVS and CDR2 FNYEAQ. The CDR3 covers 14 residues. V lost 1 base and J lost 2, with 9 bases in between. CDR3 sequence reads: CASSLDAGPYEQYF. The CDR3 DNA reads TGTGCCAGCAGCTTAGACGCGGGGCCCTACGAGCAGTACTTC.

The chain carries TRBV7-8 and TRBJ2-7, with 8 nucleotides matching TRBD2. Germline CDR1 reads SGHVS; CDR2 reads FQNEAQ. CDR3 length: 17 residues. Germline trimming cut 1 base from V and 0 bases from J; bases unmatched to any gene: 8. The CDR3 region is CASSLGASGFSSYEQYF. The CDR3 DNA sequence: TGTGCCAGCAGCTTAGGTGCTAGCGGGTTTAGCTCCTACGAGCAGTACTTC.

This clone was recorded once. This chain joins TRBV5-6 and TRBJ2-7; D is undetermined. V shed 2 bases and J shed 0 bases, with 15 bases lying between them. The CDR3 contains 16 residues. The germline CDR1 and CDR2 sequences are SGHDT and YYEEEE. The CDR3 DNA is TGTGCCAGCAGCTTCAGAGGAGTAGCCTCCTCCTACGAGCAGTACTTC. Protein sequence: CASSFRGVASSYEQYF.

DNA of the CDR3: TGTGCCAGCAGCTTAACATTACGTGACACTGAAGCTTTCTTT. This encodes CASSLTLRDTEAFF. The chain has TRBV7-2 and TRBJ1-1; D remains unclear. The ends were cut back, 2 bases at V and 3 bases at J, with 10 bases in the middle. Germline CDR1 and CDR2: SGHTA and FQGNSA. The CDR3 is 14 residues long.

J is TRBJ2-2 and V is TRBV2, with D possibly being TRBD2 (5 bases). The CDR3 is made up of 15 amino acids. Trimming took 7 bases from V and 5 from J, leaving 17 bases between them. Germline-derived CDR1 and CDR2 are SNHLY and FYNNEI. The CDR3 region is CASTFAGGLTGELFF. The CDR3 DNA sequence: TGTGCCAGCACCTTTGCCGGAGGACTTACCGGGGAGCTGTTTTTT.

This CDR3 is CASSWTGFRNEQFF. The CDR3, as DNA: TGTGCCAGCAGCTGGACAGGGTTCCGGAATGAGCAGTTCTTC. The rearrangement uses TRBV5-5 and TRBJ2-1, with 8 bases that match TRBD1. The V gene's germline CDR1 is SGHKS and CDR2 YYEKEE (reference sequence). The CDR3 runs 14 residues. V gave up 3 bases and J gave up 7 bases; unmatched junction bases: 6. Full variable domain (outside the CDR3, taken from reference TRBV5-5 and TRBJ2-1): DAGVTQSPTHLIKTRGQQVTLRCSPISGHKSVSWYQQVLGQGPQFIFQYYEKEERGRGNFPDRFSARQFPNYSSELNVNALLLGDSALYLCASSWTGFRNEQFFGPGTRLTVL.

The V gene is TRBV5-6, the J gene TRBJ2-4, with D perhaps matching TRBD2 (6 bases). The CDR3 is 15 amino acids. Trimming stripped 0 bases from V and 0 bases from J, with 7 bases between. Germline-derived CDR1 and CDR2 are SGHDT and YYEEEE. Here the CDR3 reads CASSLGGLAKNIQYF. The CDR3 region has the DNA TGTGCCAGCAGCTTGGGGGGACTAGCCAAAAACATTCAGTACTTC.

The chain recombines TRBV6-5 with TRBJ1-1; D is undetermined. Germline V lookup: CDR1 MNHEY, CDR2 SVGAGI. V was pared by 8 bases and J by 1 base, with 14 bases between. The length of the CDR3 is 14 residues. For the CDR3, the DNA is TGTGCCAGCGGTAGGGCCACTAGGAACACTGAAGCTTTCTTT. Translated: CASGRATRNTEAFF.

The rearrangement joins TRBV5-1 to TRBJ1-5; 8 bases are shared with TRBD1. Trimming at V came to 3 bases and at J to 7 bases, leaving 6 bases not matched to a gene. CDR3 length equals 14 residues. Looked up from germline, CDR1 is SGHRS and CDR2 is YFSETQ. The CDR3 DNA is TGCGCCAGCAGCTCGGGACAGGCCGGGCAGCCCCAGCATTTT. It codes for CASSSGQAGQPQHF.

This chain uses TRBV5-1 with TRBJ2-1; 7 nucleotides align to TRBD2. The CDR3 extends over 13 amino acids. J lost 7 bases, V lost 1 base, and 2 bases had no gene match. Germline V CDR1 and CDR2: SGHRS, YFSETQ. As DNA, the CDR3 is TGCGCCAGCAGCTTGCGGGGGGAAAATGAGCAGTTCTTC. Amino acids: CASSLRGENEQFF.

The chain couples TRBV5-4 to TRBJ2-2, with 14 bases lining up with TRBD2. This CDR3 has 19 amino acids. The V segment lost 4 bases and the J segment 5 bases; nucleotides outside the gene matches: 13. Germline V gives CDR1 SGHNT, CDR2 YYREEE (reference sequence). This CDR3 is CASSGGTSGRVGQTGELFF. CDR3 nucleotides: TGTGCCAGCAGCGGAGGGACTAGCGGGAGAGTAGGTCAGACCGGGGAGCTGTTTTTT.

This rearrangement joins TRBV6-2 or TRBV6-3 to TRBJ1-1; 9 bases map to TRBD1. Germline lookup yields CDR1 MNHEY and CDR2 SVGEGT. V gave up 5 bases and J gave up 13 bases; unmatched junction bases: 5. The CDR3 has 11 amino acids. CDR3 nucleotide sequence: TGTGCCAGCAGTCAAGGACAGGGGTATTTCTTT. Amino acids: CASSQGQGYFF.

The sample holds a few counts of this clone. The chain couples TRBV7-9 to TRBJ1-2, with a possible D match to TRBD1 (6 bases). The V gene's germline CDR1 is SEHNR and CDR2 FQNEAQ (reference sequence). Trimming pared 0 bases from V and 3 bases from J, leaving 20 bases between. The CDR3 loop spans 18 amino acids. The CDR3 spells CASSLAAFQGPADYGYTF. The CDR3 DNA sequence: TGTGCCAGCAGCTTAGCCGCGTTTCAGGGGCCAGCGGACTATGGCTACACCTTC.

The CDR3 DNA reads TGTGCCAGCAGCGAAAAGAGGATCGGGCCAGAGACCCAGTACTTC. Amino acid sequence: CASSEKRIGPETQYF. The chain is built from TRBV7-9 and TRBJ2-5; no firm D call. The V and J ends lost 5 bases and 4 bases respectively, with 17 bases between them. Germline CDR1 and CDR2: SEHNR and FQNEAQ (reference sequence). This CDR3 is 15 amino acids long. The full variable domain, its missing parts supplied by reference TRBV7-9 and TRBJ2-5, is DTGVSQNPRHKITKRGQNVTFRCDPISEHNRLYWYRQTLGQGPEFLTYFQNEAQLEKSRLLSDRFSAERPKGSFSTLEIQRTEQGDSAMYLCASSEKRIGPETQYFGPGTRLLVL.

The chain is built from TRBV6-4 and TRBJ1-1; weak D call: TRBD1 (5 bases). CDR1 is MRHNA and CDR2 is SNTAGT in the germline V gene. Trimming left V 5 bases short and J 10 bases short, with 20 bases between. This CDR3 is built from 14 residues. CDR3 coding DNA: TGTGCCAGCAGTCCCGGGGGGACGCTCGCGGGAGCTTTCTTT. The encoded protein is CASSPGGTLAGAFF.

In DNA, the CDR3 is TGTGCCAGCACCGCTGGGGCCCTAGCGGGAGTAGAGACCCAGTACTTC. It specifies CASTAGALAGVETQYF. The rearrangement joins TRBV7-9 to TRBJ2-5, with TRBD2 matching 10 bases. This CDR3 is built from 16 residues. Losses at the gene ends were 7 bases for V and 4 bases for J; bases not matched to a gene: 12. The germline CDR1 and CDR2 sequences are SEHNR and FQNEAQ (reference sequence).